This T cell receptor (beta chain) was found in a study of cytomegalovirus exposure and HLA in healthy donors. Comment on this clone: What it binds is unknown.

Study-wide results and limits: A later analysis found TCR association rates differed by HLA locus, highest for DRB1 and lowest for HLA-C. Association of a missense DCLRE1C variant with TCR beta V- and J-gene trimming was reported in a later analysis.

This CDR3 contains 14 residues. Germline V gene data show CDR1 as GTSNPN and CDR2 as SVGIG (reference sequence). V shed 2 bases and J 5 bases; nucleotides not matched to a gene: 7. 60 Vbeta and 13 Jbeta primers were used in PCR. Original data processing: Roughly 11 million of the about 80 million unique TCR beta chains counted in a later analysis were shared. Assay: immunoSEQ multiplex PCR; the TCRdb copy retains only in-frame clones and omits some. V and J calls and clone size are as listed in that table; D and trimming were resolved from the DNA. The sample shows some 130,000 clones, 65% to 85% of them seen only once.

This TCR was recovered from a man aged 25-45 years in good health and CMV-seronegative. This chain connects TRBV30 to TRBJ2-3; 7 bases fit TRBD1. Sequencing input: PBMCs. CDR3: CAWSRGLGEDTQYF. CDR3 in DNA: TGTGCCTGGAGTAGGGGGCTGGGAGAAGATACGCAGTATTTT. Based on the CDR3 plus reference TRBV30 and TRBJ2-3, the full variable domain is SQTIHQWPATLVQPVGSPLSLECTVEGTSNPNLYWYRQAAGRGLQLLFYSVGIGQISSEVPQNLSASRPQDRQFILSSKKLLLSDSGFYLCAWSRGLGEDTQYFGPGTRLTVL.